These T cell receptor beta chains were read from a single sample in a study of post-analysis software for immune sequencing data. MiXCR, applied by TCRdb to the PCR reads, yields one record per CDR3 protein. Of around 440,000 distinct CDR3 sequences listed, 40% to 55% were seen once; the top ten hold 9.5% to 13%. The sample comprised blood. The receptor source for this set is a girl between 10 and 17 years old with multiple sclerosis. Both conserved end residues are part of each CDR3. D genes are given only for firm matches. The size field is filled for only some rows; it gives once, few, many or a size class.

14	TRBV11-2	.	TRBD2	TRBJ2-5	CASRLVGGPKTQYF	TGTGCCAGCAGACTAGTGGGAGGGCCGAAGACCCAGTACTTC
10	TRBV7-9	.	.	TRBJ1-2	CASSLEIYTF	TGTGCCAGCAGCTTGGAGATATACACCTTC
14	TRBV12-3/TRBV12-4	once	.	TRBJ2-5	CASSRTQLPGEQYF	TGTGCCAGCAGCAGGACACAACTCCCCGGGGAGCAGTACTTC
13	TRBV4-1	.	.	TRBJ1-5	CASSQGFSQPQHF	TGCGCCAGCAGCCAAGGTTTTTCTCAGCCCCAGCATTTT
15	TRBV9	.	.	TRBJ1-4	CASSDSAVSNEKLFF	TGTGCCAGCAGCGACTCGGCAGTCTCTAATGAAAAACTGTTTTTT
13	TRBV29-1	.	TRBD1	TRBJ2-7	CSATGGAGYEQYF	TGCAGCGCTACAGGGGGCGCAGGTTACGAGCAGTACTTC
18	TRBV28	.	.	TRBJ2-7	CASSLIGTTGYTGYEQYF	TGTGCCAGCAGTTTGATCGGGACAACCGGCTATACGGGGTACGAGCAGTACTTC
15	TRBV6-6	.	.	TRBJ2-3	CASRNLHEGTDTQYF	TGTGCCAGCAGGAACCTTCATGAAGGCACAGATACGCAGTATTTT
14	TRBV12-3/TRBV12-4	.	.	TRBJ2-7	CASSFSPGVDEQYF	TGTGCCAGCAGTTTCTCGCCAGGGGTTGACGAGCAGTACTTC
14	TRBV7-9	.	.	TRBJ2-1	CASSLGDQNNEQFF	TGTGCCAGCAGCCTAGGGGACCAAAACAATGAGCAGTTCTTC
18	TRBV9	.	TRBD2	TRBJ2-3	CASSVATGTSGVADTQYF	TGTGCCAGCAGCGTAGCTACGGGGACTAGCGGGGTGGCGGATACGCAGTATTTT
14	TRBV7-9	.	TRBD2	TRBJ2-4	CASSLAASGGSQYF	TGTGCCAGCAGCTTAGCGGCTAGCGGGGGCAGTCAGTACTTC
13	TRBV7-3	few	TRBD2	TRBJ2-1	CASSSGASGEQFF	TGTGCCAGCAGCTCCGGGGCTAGCGGGGAGCAGTTCTTC
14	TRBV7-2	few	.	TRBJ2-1	CAKRRGDSYNEQFF	TGTGCTAAGAGGAGGGGGGACTCCTACAATGAGCAGTTCTTC
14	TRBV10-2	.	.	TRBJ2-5	CASRKGSSWETQYF	TGCGCCAGCAGGAAGGGCTCGTCGTGGGAGACCCAGTACTTC
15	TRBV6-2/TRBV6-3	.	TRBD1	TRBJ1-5	CASSYGGTGGKTQHF	TGTGCCAGCAGTTACGGGGGGACAGGCGGTAAGACCCAGCATTTT
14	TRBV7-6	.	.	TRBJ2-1	CASSRGMRPGEQFF	TGTGCCAGCAGCCGGGGGATGCGGCCCGGTGAGCAGTTCTTC
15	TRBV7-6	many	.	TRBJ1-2	CASSPHLDGSDGYTF	TGTGCCAGCAGCCCACATCTTGACGGGAGTGATGGCTACACCTTC
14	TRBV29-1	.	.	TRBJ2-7	CSASPRTDAYEQYF	TGCAGCGCCTCTCCCCGGACGGATGCCTACGAGCAGTACTTC
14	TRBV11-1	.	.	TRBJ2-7	CASSLEARSYEQYF	TGTGCCAGCAGCTTAGAGGCCAGATCCTACGAGCAGTACTTC
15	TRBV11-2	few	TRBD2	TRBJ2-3	CASSLVLAGDDTQYF	TGTGCCAGCAGCTTAGTCCTAGCGGGAGACGATACGCAGTATTTT
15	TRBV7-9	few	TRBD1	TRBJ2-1	CASSFRQGIYNEQFF	TGTGCCAGCAGCTTCCGACAGGGTATCTACAATGAGCAGTTCTTC
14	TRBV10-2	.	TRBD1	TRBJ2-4	CASSASGTVDIQYF	TGCGCCAGCAGTGCCTCCGGGACAGTCGACATTCAGTACTTC
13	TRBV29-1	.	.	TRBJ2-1	CSVYSGAPNEQFF	TGCAGCGTGTACTCGGGAGCGCCCAATGAGCAGTTCTTC
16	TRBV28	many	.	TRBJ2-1	CASSVPFTQGYHEQFF	TGTGCCAGCAGTGTACCCTTTACACAGGGATACCATGAGCAGTTCTTC
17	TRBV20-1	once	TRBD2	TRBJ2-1	CSARDPGLAGRENEQFF	TGCAGTGCTAGAGATCCCGGACTAGCAGGGAGGGAAAATGAGCAGTTCTTC
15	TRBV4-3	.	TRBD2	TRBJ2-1	CASSQEAGPYNEQFF	TGCGCCAGCAGCCAAGAAGCGGGACCCTACAATGAGCAGTTCTTC
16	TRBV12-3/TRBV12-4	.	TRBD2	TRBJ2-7	CASSLKWLAGTYEQYF	TGTGCCAGCAGTTTGAAGTGGCTAGCGGGAACCTACGAGCAGTACTTC
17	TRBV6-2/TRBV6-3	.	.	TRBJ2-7	CASSYSTLKKAVYEQYF	TGTGCCAGCAGTTACTCGACTCTCAAAAAGGCCGTCTACGAGCAGTACTTC
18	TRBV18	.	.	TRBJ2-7	CASPTPSSSGEGSYEQYF	TGTGCCAGCCCAACCCCATCAAGCTCAGGGGAAGGGTCCTACGAGCAGTACTTC
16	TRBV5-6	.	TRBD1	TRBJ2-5	CASSLEGQGYQETQYF	TGTGCCAGCAGCTTGGAGGGACAGGGGTACCAAGAGACCCAGTACTTC
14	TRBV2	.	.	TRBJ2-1	CASQTTRSYNEQFF	TGTGCCAGCCAGACTACACGCTCCTACAATGAGCAGTTCTTC
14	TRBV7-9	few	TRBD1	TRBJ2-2	CASWGTEDTGELFF	TGTGCCAGCTGGGGGACAGAAGACACCGGGGAGCTGTTTTTT
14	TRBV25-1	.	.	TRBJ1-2	CASSDRWYNYGYTF	TGTGCCAGCAGTGACCGTTGGTATAACTATGGCTACACCTTC
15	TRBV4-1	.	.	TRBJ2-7	CASSQVPWGPTQQYF	TGCGCCAGCAGCCAAGTCCCTTGGGGACCGACTCAGCAGTACTTC
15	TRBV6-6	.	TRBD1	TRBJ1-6	CASSYSGTDNSPLHF	TGTGCCAGCAGTTACTCCGGGACAGATAATTCACCCCTCCACTTT
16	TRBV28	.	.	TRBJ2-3	CASSLTRTGAEDTQYF	TGTGCCAGCAGTCTGACTAGGACGGGAGCAGAAGATACGCAGTATTTT
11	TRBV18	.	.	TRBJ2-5	CARSPWETQYF	TGTGCCAGATCACCGTGGGAGACCCAGTACTTC
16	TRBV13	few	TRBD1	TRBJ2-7	CASSLGEGTGVREQYF	TGTGCCAGCAGCTTAGGGGAGGGGACAGGGGTTCGGGAGCAGTACTTC
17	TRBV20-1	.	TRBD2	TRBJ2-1	CSARGWTSGRLRNEQFF	TGCAGTGCTAGGGGTTGGACTAGCGGGCGACTTAGGAATGAGCAGTTCTTC
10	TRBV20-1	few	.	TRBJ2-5	CSARLRTQYF	TGCAGTGCTAGACTAAGGACCCAGTACTTC
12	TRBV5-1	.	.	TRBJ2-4	CASSPGLREQYF	TGCGCCAGCAGCCCGGGTCTTCGGGAGCAGTACTTC
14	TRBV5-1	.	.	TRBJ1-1	CASSLREGWSEAFF	TGCGCCAGCAGCTTAAGGGAGGGATGGAGTGAAGCTTTCTTT